A selection of T cell receptor beta chains follows, all from one sample in a study of response to subunit inactivated influenza vaccine. TCRdb redid the calling of the RT-PCR reads with MiXCR, one entry per CDR3 protein. In the table there are 500,000 to 600,000 distinct CDR3 sequences, approximately 12% of which are singletons. The source was PBMCs from blood, collected on the day of vaccination. The receptors were gathered from a man aged 50-59 years who received an inactivated influenza vaccine. CDR3s include the opening cysteine and the closing phenylalanine or tryptophan. The D gene is left open where the match is weak. The size of a clone is reported for some rows only, either as once, few or many, or as a class for expanded clones.

clone_size	v_call	j_call	d_call	cdr3_aa	cdr3_nt
many	TRBV6-5	TRBJ2-3	TRBD2	CASSFYSGSTDTQYF	TGTGCCAGCAGTTTTTATAGCGGGAGTACAGATACGCAGTATTTT
few	TRBV6-2/TRBV6-3	TRBJ1-1	NA	CASSYDGTVPKEKAFF	TGTGCCAGCAGTTACGACGGAACCGTTCCCAAAGAAAAAGCTTTCTTT
NA	TRBV28	TRBJ2-1	TRBD2	CASSFGAGATYNEQFF	TGTGCCAGCAGTTTCGGTGCGGGAGCTACCTACAATGAGCAGTTCTTC
few	TRBV3-1	TRBJ2-3	TRBD1	CASSPGGRDADTQYF	TGTGCCAGCAGTCCAGGGGGAAGGGACGCAGATACGCAGTATTTT
NA	TRBV6-8	TRBJ2-4	TRBD2	CASSPGLAGGPGKNIQYF	TGTGCCAGCAGTCCGGGACTAGCGGGAGGGCCGGGTAAAAACATTCAGTACTTC
few	TRBV4-1	TRBJ2-1	NA	CASSPREGRSSYNEQFF	TGCGCCAGCAGCCCGCGGGAAGGCAGAAGCTCCTACAATGAGCAGTTCTTC
NA	TRBV27	TRBJ2-7	NA	CASSFAFGFSYEQYF	TGTGCCAGCAGTTTCGCTTTTGGGTTCTCCTACGAGCAGTACTTC
NA	TRBV3-1	TRBJ2-7	TRBD2	CASSQEGTSFIEQYF	TGTGCCAGCAGCCAAGAGGGGACTAGCTTTATCGAGCAGTACTTC
NA	TRBV5-1	TRBJ2-7	TRBD1	CASSLGKTGVTYEQYF	TGCGCCAGCAGCTTGGGAAAGACAGGGGTTACTTACGAGCAGTACTTC
NA	TRBV5-1	TRBJ2-5	NA	CASSPGVRVETQYF	TGCGCCAGCAGCCCGGGTGTGAGAGTGGAGACCCAGTACTTC
NA	TRBV12-3/TRBV12-4	TRBJ1-1	TRBD1	CASSLETGTEAFF	TGTGCCAGCAGTTTAGAGACAGGGACTGAAGCTTTCTTT
NA	TRBV20-1	TRBJ1-5	NA	CSALPRSGGQPQHF	TGCAGTGCACTCCCGAGGTCCGGGGGTCAGCCCCAGCATTTT
NA	TRBV27	TRBJ2-3	NA	CASSLSRVGDTQYF	TGTGCCAGCAGTTTATCCAGGGTGGGAGATACGCAGTATTTT
NA	TRBV4-1	TRBJ2-5	TRBD2	CASSLVAGDFKETQYF	TGCGCCAGCAGCCTCGTGGCGGGGGACTTTAAAGAGACCCAGTACTTC
NA	TRBV7-9	TRBJ2-5	NA	CASSRGGQLQETQYF	TGTGCCAGCAGCCGCGGGGGACAGCTGCAAGAGACCCAGTACTTC
few	TRBV3-1	TRBJ1-1	NA	CASSDPPRTASGYFEAFF	TGTGCCAGCAGCGACCCGCCGCGGACGGCATCAGGGTACTTTGAAGCTTTCTTT
many	TRBV12-3/TRBV12-4	TRBJ2-1	NA	CASSLAGGDEQFF	TGTGCCAGCAGTTTAGCCGGGGGCGATGAGCAGTTCTTC
few	TRBV20-1	TRBJ1-2	TRBD1	CSAFPLGQVNYGYTF	TGCAGTGCTTTTCCCCTAGGACAGGTGAACTATGGCTACACCTTC
few	TRBV12-3/TRBV12-4	TRBJ2-5	TRBD2	CASSPTSGREETQYF	TGTGCCAGCAGCCCGACTAGCGGGAGAGAAGAGACCCAGTACTTC
few	TRBV2	TRBJ2-7	NA	CASAEGAEQYF	TGTGCCAGCGCTGAGGGAGCCGAGCAGTACTTC
NA	TRBV2	TRBJ1-1	NA	CASSEYRGRTEAFF	TGTGCCAGCAGTGAATATAGGGGAAGAACTGAAGCTTTCTTT
NA	TRBV24-1	TRBJ2-1	NA	CASASLYEQFF	TGTGCCTCGGCTAGTCTCTATGAGCAGTTCTTC
NA	TRBV10-3	TRBJ1-1	TRBD1	CAIRDRVENTEAFF	TGTGCCATCAGGGACAGGGTCGAGAACACTGAAGCTTTCTTT
NA	TRBV7-2	TRBJ1-2	NA	CASSTNYYGYTF	TGTGCCAGCAGCACCAACTACTATGGCTACACCTTC
many	TRBV12-3/TRBV12-4	TRBJ1-5	TRBD1	CASSQIDRGRQPQHF	TGTGCCAGCAGCCAAATCGACAGGGGTCGACAGCCCCAGCATTTT
few	TRBV5-4	TRBJ2-7	NA	CASSLSGTRALEQYF	TGTGCCAGCAGCTTGTCTGGGACTCGCGCCCTCGAGCAGTACTTC
few	TRBV7-9	TRBJ2-2	TRBD2	CASSSGLAGLTGELFF	TGTGCCAGCAGCTCCGGACTAGCGGGATTAACCGGGGAGCTGTTTTTT
few	TRBV12-3/TRBV12-4	TRBJ2-1	TRBD1	CASFVGYSGGNEQFF	TGTGCCAGCTTTGTGGGATATTCAGGGGGCAATGAGCAGTTCTTC
NA	TRBV28	TRBJ1-4	NA	CASSKGVTSEKLFF	TGTGCCAGCAGTAAGGGGGTGACGAGCGAAAAACTGTTTTTT
NA	TRBV30	TRBJ2-7	TRBD2	CAWRPKGLAGIYEQYF	TGTGCCTGGAGACCAAAAGGACTAGCGGGCATCTACGAGCAGTACTTC
few	TRBV20-1	TRBJ2-5	TRBD1	CSANRGYQETQYF	TGCAGTGCTAACAGGGGCTACCAAGAGACCCAGTACTTC
NA	TRBV20-1	TRBJ2-3	NA	CSAKRAEPSTDTQYF	TGCAGTGCTAAGCGGGCCGAGCCAAGCACAGATACGCAGTATTTT
few	TRBV12-3/TRBV12-4	TRBJ1-1	NA	CATLGAVSKAFF	TGTGCCACCCTTGGGGCAGTGAGTAAAGCTTTCTTT
NA	TRBV6-2/TRBV6-3	TRBJ2-5	TRBD2	CASRLAGEGQETQYF	TGTGCCAGCAGACTAGCGGGAGAAGGCCAAGAGACCCAGTACTTC
few	TRBV20-1	TRBJ2-2	NA	CSASPRYGELFF	TGCAGTGCCAGCCCGCGGTACGGGGAGCTGTTTTTT
many	TRBV12-3/TRBV12-4	TRBJ1-1	NA	CASIGGGTEAFF	TGTGCCAGCATCGGAGGGGGCACTGAAGCTTTCTTT
few	TRBV20-1	TRBJ1-1	NA	CSAPSWGVAFF	TGCAGTGCCCCATCATGGGGGGTAGCTTTCTTT
NA	TRBV4-3	TRBJ2-3	TRBD2	CASSRTRLPGGFTDTQYF	TGCGCCAGCAGCCGGACAAGACTCCCGGGGGGGTTCACAGATACGCAGTATTTT
few	TRBV5-5	TRBJ2-5	NA	CASSLDPGGHGTQYF	TGTGCCAGCAGCTTGGACCCGGGGGGCCATGGGACCCAGTACTTC
few	TRBV20-1	TRBJ2-1	TRBD2	CSAPRGGGNEQFF	TGCAGTGCTCCCCGCGGGGGGGGCAATGAGCAGTTCTTC
many	TRBV5-1	TRBJ2-1	TRBD2	CASRGNAGGAYNEQFF	TGCGCCAGCAGGGGTAATGCGGGGGGCGCCTACAATGAGCAGTTCTTC
many	TRBV12-3/TRBV12-4	TRBJ2-5	NA	CASTSGETQYF	TGTGCCAGCACAAGTGGAGAGACCCAGTACTTC
NA	TRBV12-3/TRBV12-4	TRBJ2-2	TRBD1	CASRGQPTGELFF	TGTGCCAGCAGGGGACAGCCTACCGGGGAGCTGTTTTTT
few	TRBV20-1	TRBJ1-5	NA	CSAGDSGRVLRDSNQPQHF	TGCAGTGCTGGAGACTCGGGACGTGTTTTACGGGATAGCAATCAGCCCCAGCATTTT
NA	TRBV6-5	TRBJ2-3	TRBD2	CASSYVGGRGTDTQYF	TGTGCCAGCAGTTACGTTGGCGGGAGAGGCACAGATACGCAGTATTTT
few	TRBV6-2/TRBV6-3	TRBJ2-1	TRBD2	CASSYLRGGTIYEQFF	TGTGCCAGCAGTTACCTTCGGGGAGGGACGATTTATGAGCAGTTCTTC
few	TRBV12-3/TRBV12-4	TRBJ2-2	TRBD1	CASSLSRGSTGELFF	TGTGCCAGCAGTTTGTCCAGGGGGAGCACCGGGGAGCTGTTTTTT
NA	TRBV29-1	TRBJ2-2	NA	CSVGNLAELFF	TGCAGCGTTGGGAACCTCGCGGAGCTGTTTTTT
few	TRBV5-1	TRBJ2-3	TRBD2	CASSLMGLVADTQYF	TGCGCCAGCAGCTTGATGGGACTAGTGGCAGATACGCAGTATTTT